The 11 T cell receptor beta chains reported below all come from one sample, sequenced in a study of T cells in Graves' hyperthyroidism and ophthalmopathy. RNA transcripts provided the source from which TCR beta CDR3 regions were amplified. Primed by the HTBI set, a first-round RT-PCR was run on the TCR CDR3. One entry per CDR3 protein results from TCRdb running MiXCR on the multiplex PCR reads. The profile shows hundreds of thousands of distinct CDR3 sequences, around 13% of them singletons. Material for sequencing was blood. The source of these receptors is a woman between 18 and 29 years old with Graves' hyperthyroidism.

This clonotype occurred many times. The chain employs TRBV27 and TRBJ2-1, with unresolved D. The germline V gene encodes CDR1 MNHEY and CDR2 SMNVEV (reference sequence). CDR3 length: 14 amino acids. The ends were cut back, 2 bases at V and 0 bases at J, with 5 bases in the middle. The CDR3 sequence: CASSLMGSYNEQFF. The CDR3 nucleotides read TGTGCCAGCAGTTTAATGGGCTCCTACAATGAGCAGTTCTTC.

This rearrangement joins TRBV25-1 to TRBJ2-7; 7 positions agree with TRBD1. Germline CDR1 and CDR2: MGHDK and SYGVNS. The CDR3 has 15 residues. V shed 3 bases and J 1 base; nucleotides not matched to a gene: 6. This chain's CDR3 is CASSDTGQKSYEQYF. The CDR3 bases are TGTGCCAGCAGTGACACGGGACAGAAATCCTACGAGCAGTACTTC.

There are many counts of this clonotype. V is TRBV18 and J is TRBJ2-2; D not certain. The V end was cut by 2 bases, the J end by 0 bases, with 13 bases between. In germline, CDR1 is KGHSH, CDR2 LQKENI. This CDR3 contains 17 residues. CDR3 DNA sequence: TGTGCCAGCTCACCAGTCCTCAGATACGCGAACACCGGGGAGCTGTTTTTT. It encodes CASSPVLRYANTGELFF.

This clonotype was counted many times. The V and J genes are TRBV6-2 or TRBV6-3 and TRBJ2-7, with D maybe TRBD2 (5 bases). The CDR3 runs to 15 residues. The germline V and J ends were trimmed by 0 bases and 5 bases, with 14 bases remaining between them. Germline CDR1 and CDR2: MNHEY and SVGEGT. The CDR3 nucleotides are TGTGCCAGCAGTTACTCCGGACTCGCGGGCGACGAGCAGTACTTC. Residues: CASSYSGLAGDEQYF.

This clonotype appeared a few times. V is TRBV5-1 and J is TRBJ2-1; 7 bases fit TRBD1. The J segment lost 12 bases and the V segment lost 3 bases, leaving 9 bases of the junction unmatched. In germline, CDR1 is SGHRS, CDR2 YFSETQ. The CDR3 loop spans 13 amino acids. This CDR3 is CASSSTRQGAQFF. CDR3 DNA sequence: TGCGCCAGCAGCTCTACTAGACAGGGTGCGCAGTTCTTC.

This clonotype was counted at least ten times. The gene calls are TRBV3-1 and TRBJ2-7, with no clear D. This CDR3 has 14 residues. Germline-derived CDR1 and CDR2 are LGHDT and YNNKEL (reference sequence). V was shortened by 5 bases and J by 2 bases, with 13 bases between the two germline ends. As DNA, the CDR3 is TGTGCCAGCAGCGTTATGATGGGGACCTACGAGCAGTACTTC. Translated, it gives CASSVMMGTYEQYF.

This clonotype was observed a handful of times. V usage is TRBV6-1 and J usage is TRBJ2-2; D is possibly TRBD1 (5 bases). The germline V gene encodes CDR1 MNHNS and CDR2 SASEGT. There are 13 residues in the CDR3. V dropped 11 bases and J dropped 2 bases, with 12 bases sitting between them. The CDR3 DNA reads TGTGCCGCAGGCCAGGGAAACACCGGGGAGCTGTTTTTT. Amino acid sequence: CAAGQGNTGELFF.

This clonotype came up many times. V usage is TRBV28 and J usage is TRBJ2-1; D possibly corresponds to TRBD1 (5 bases). This CDR3 contains 15 residues. Germline lookup yields CDR1 MDHEN and CDR2 SYDVKM. The V end was cut by 3 bases, the J end by 2 bases, with 11 bases between. DNA for the CDR3: TGTGCCAGCAGTTTGGTCAGGGATGCCTACAATGAGCAGTTCTTC. Translating it yields CASSLVRDAYNEQFF.

This clonotype has more than one count but fewer than ten. This chain connects TRBV20-1 to TRBJ2-1; TRBD1 matches at 8 bases. Per the germline V gene, CDR1 is DFQATT and CDR2 is SNEGSKA (reference sequence). The J segment lost 2 bases and the V segment lost 6 bases, leaving 6 bases of the junction unmatched. The length of the CDR3 is 14 residues. CDR3 residues: CSASDRGTYNEQFF. CDR3 DNA sequence: TGCAGTGCCTCCGACAGGGGCACCTACAATGAGCAGTTCTTC.

V is TRBV12-5 and J is TRBJ2-3, with TRBD2 matching over 13 bases. CDR1 LGHNT and CDR2 FRNRAP come from the germline V gene. The ends lost 7 bases at V and 0 bases at J; junction bases unmatched: 10. This CDR3 has 18 amino acids. The CDR3 reads CASASTLGLAGSTDTQYF. CDR3 coding DNA: TGTGCTAGTGCCTCAACCTTGGGACTAGCGGGGAGCACAGATACGCAGTATTTT.

This clonotype was seen many times. The rearrangement uses TRBV2 and TRBJ1-1; 7 bases map to TRBD1. Germline CDR1 SNHLY, CDR2 FYNNEI. The V gene end was trimmed by 2 bases and the J gene end by 3 bases; junction bases not matched to a gene: 3. The CDR3 consists of 14 residues. The CDR3: CASSERQGHTEAFF. In nucleotides, the CDR3 is TGTGCCAGCAGTGAAAGACAGGGTCACACTGAAGCTTTCTTT. Together with reference TRBV2 and TRBJ1-1, the CDR3 gives the full variable domain: EPEVTQTPSHQVTQMGQEVILRCVPISNHLYFYWYRQILGQKVEFLVSFYNNEISEKSEIFDDQFSVERPDGSNFTLKIRSTKLEDSAMYFCASSERQGHTEAFFGQGTRLTVV.